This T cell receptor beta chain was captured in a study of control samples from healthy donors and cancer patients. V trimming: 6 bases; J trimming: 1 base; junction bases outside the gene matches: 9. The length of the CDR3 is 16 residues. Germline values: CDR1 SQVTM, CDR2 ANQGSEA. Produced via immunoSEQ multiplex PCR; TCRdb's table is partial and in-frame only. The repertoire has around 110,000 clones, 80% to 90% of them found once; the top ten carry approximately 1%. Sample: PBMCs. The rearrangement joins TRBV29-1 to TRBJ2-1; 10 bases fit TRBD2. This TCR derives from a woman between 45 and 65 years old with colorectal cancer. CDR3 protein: CSVKTSGKSSYNEQFF. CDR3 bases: TGCAGCGTCAAAACTAGCGGGAAATCTTCCTACAATGAGCAGTTCTTC.